Below, one T cell receptor beta chain is given with its context. Its antigen is not identified. These data are taken from a study of cytomegalovirus exposure and HLA in healthy donors. Regarding the study as a whole: In vitro, a few CMV-associated chains proved specific for CMV antigens. The finding came from a later analysis; first-cohort TCR clusters tended to co-occur in the roughly 120 validation repertoires. Reportedly, cytomegalovirus status was diagnosed with high sensitivity and specificity. Most TCRs appeared rarely, but some public TCRs recurred in many donors.

The CDR3 is 15 residues long. Germline CDR1 is MNHEY and CDR2 is SVGAGI. Trimming stripped 6 bases from V and 2 bases from J, with 15 bases between. Generated by immunoSEQ multiplex PCR, the TCRdb table keeps only in-frame clones and is missing some. The table records 100,000 to 150,000 clones, 85% to 90% of them present only once. The rearrangement links TRBV6-5 to TRBJ2-3; D is unresolved. The sequence derives from a woman aged 18-35 years in good health and CMV-seronegative. The material sequenced was PBMCs. DNA of the CDR3: TGTGCCAGCAGATCGTTAGAACCTATCACAGATACGCAGTATTTT. Translating gives CASRSLEPITDTQYF.